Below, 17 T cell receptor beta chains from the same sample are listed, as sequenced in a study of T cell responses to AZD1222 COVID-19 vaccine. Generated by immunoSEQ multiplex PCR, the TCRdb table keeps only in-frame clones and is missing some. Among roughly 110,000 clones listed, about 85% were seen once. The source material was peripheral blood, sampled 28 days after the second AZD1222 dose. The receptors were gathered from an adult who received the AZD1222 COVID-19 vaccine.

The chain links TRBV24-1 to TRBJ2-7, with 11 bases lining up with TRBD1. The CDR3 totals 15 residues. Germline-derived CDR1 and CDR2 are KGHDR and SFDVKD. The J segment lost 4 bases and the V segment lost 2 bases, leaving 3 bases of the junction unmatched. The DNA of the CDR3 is TGTGCCACCAGTGATTCGGGGACAGGGGGGTACGAGCAGTACTTC. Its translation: CATSDSGTGGYEQYF.

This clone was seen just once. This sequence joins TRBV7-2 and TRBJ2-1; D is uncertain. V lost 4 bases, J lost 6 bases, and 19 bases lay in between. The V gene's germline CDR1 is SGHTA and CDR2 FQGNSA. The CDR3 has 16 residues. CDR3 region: CASSSDPVGRPNEQFF. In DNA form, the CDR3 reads TGTGCCAGCAGCTCGGACCCCGTAGGGCGACCCAATGAGCAGTTCTTC.

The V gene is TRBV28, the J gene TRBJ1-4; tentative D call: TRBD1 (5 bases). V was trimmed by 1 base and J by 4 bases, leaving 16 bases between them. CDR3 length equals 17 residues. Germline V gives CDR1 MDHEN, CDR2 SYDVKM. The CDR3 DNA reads TGTGCCAGCAGTTTATCCTTCTCTGGGAGGGGTAATGAAAAACTGTTTTTT. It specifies CASSLSFSGRGNEKLFF.

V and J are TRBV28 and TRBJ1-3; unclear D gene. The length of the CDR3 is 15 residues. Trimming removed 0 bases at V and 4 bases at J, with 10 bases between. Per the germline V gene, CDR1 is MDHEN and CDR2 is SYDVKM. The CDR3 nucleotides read TGTGCCAGCAGTTTATGGGACCGTGGGGGAAACACCATATATTTT. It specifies CASSLWDRGGNTIYF.

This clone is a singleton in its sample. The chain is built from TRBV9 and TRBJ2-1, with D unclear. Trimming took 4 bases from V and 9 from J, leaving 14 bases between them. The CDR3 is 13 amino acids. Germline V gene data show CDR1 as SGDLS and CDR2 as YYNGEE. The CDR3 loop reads CASSPSGLGEQFF. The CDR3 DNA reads TGTGCCAGCAGCCCGTCTGGGTTGGGTGAGCAGTTCTTC.

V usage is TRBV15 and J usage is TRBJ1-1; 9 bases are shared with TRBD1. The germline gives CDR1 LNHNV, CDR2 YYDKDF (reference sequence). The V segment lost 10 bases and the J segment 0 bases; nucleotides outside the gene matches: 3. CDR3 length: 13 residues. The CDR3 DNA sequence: TGTGCCAGCCGACAGGGGGTGAACACTGAAGCTTTCTTT. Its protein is CASRQGVNTEAFF.

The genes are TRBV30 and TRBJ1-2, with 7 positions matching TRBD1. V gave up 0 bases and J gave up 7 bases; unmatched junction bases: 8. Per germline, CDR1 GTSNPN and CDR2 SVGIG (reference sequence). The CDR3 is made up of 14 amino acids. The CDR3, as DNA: TGTGCCTGGAGTGTTGGGACAGAAGGGCTTGGCTACACCTTC. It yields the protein CAWSVGTEGLGYTF. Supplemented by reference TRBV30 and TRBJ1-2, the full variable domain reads SQTIHQWPATLVQPVGSPLSLECTVEGTSNPNLYWYRQAAGRGLQLLFYSVGIGQISSEVPQNLSASRPQDRQFILSSKKLLLSDSGFYLCAWSVGTEGLGYTFGSGTRLTVV.

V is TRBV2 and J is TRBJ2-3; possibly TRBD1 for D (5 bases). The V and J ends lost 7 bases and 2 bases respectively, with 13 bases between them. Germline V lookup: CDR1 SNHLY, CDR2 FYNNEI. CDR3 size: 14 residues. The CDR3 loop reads CASIVQGSTDTQYF. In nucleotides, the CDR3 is TGTGCCAGCATCGTCCAGGGCTCCACAGATACGCAGTATTTT.

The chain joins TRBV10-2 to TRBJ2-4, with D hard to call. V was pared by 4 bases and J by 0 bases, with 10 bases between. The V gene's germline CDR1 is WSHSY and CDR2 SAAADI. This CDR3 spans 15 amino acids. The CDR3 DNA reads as TGCGCCAGCAGTGGTCACGATCTAGCCAAAAACATTCAGTACTTC. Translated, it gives CASSGHDLAKNIQYF.

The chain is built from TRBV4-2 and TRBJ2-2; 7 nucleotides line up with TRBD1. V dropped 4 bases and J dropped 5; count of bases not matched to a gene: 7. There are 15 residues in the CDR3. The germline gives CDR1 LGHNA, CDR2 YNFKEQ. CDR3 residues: CASSPGGTETGELFF. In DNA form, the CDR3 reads TGTGCCAGCAGCCCTGGTGGGACAGAGACCGGGGAGCTGTTTTTT.

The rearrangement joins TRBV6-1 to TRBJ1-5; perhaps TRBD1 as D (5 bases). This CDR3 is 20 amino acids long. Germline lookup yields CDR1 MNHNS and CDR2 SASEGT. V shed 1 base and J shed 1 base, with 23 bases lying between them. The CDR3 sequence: CASSEEFETQGLLSNQPQHF. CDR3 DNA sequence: TGTGCCAGCAGTGAAGAATTCGAAACGCAGGGTTTGTTGAGCAATCAGCCCCAGCATTTT.

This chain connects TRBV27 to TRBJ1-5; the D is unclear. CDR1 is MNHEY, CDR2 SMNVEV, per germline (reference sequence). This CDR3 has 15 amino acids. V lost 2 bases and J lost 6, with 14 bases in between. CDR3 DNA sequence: TGTGCCAGCAGTTTAGGATGGGTTGAGAGTCAGCCCCAGCATTTT. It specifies CASSLGWVESQPQHF.

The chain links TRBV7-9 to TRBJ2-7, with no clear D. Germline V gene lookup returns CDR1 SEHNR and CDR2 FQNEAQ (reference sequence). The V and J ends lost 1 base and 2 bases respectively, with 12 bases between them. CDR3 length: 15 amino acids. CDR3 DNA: TGTGCCAGCAGCTTAGTCGGCGGAATCGCCTACGAGCAGTACTTC. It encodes CASSLVGGIAYEQYF.

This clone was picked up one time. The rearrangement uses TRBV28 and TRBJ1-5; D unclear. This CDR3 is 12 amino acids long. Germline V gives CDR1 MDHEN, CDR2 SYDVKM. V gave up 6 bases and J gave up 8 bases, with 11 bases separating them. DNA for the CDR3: TGTGCCAGCAGGCGACCTGAGGAGCCCCAGCATTTT. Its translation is CASRRPEEPQHF.

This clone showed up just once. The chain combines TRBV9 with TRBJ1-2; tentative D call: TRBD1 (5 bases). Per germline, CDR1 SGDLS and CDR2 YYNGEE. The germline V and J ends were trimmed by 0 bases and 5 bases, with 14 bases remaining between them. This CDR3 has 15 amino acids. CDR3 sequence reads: CASSVEAGPEYGYTF. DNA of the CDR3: TGTGCCAGCAGCGTAGAGGCAGGGCCCGAGTATGGCTACACCTTC. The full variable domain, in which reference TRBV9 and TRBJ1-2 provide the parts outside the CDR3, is DSGVTQTPKHLITATGQRVTLRCSPRSGDLSVYWYQQSLDQGLQFLIQYYNGEERAKGNILERFSAQQFPDLHSELNLSSLELGDSALYFCASSVEAGPEYGYTFGSGTRLTVV.

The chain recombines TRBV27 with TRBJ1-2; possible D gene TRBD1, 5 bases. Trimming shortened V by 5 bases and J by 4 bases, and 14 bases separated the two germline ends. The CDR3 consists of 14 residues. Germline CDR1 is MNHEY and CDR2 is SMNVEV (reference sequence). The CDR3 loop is CASSPRDRTYGYTF. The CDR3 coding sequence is TGTGCCAGCAGTCCCCGGGACCGCACCTATGGCTACACCTTC.

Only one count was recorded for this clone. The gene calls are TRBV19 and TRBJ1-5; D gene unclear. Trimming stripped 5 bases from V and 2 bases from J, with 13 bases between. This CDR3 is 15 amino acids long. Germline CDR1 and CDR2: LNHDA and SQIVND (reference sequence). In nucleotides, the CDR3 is TGTGCCAGTAGTCCCCGGAGCGGGGGCAATCAGCCCCAGCATTTT. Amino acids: CASSPRSGGNQPQHF. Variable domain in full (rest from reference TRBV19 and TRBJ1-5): DGGITQSPKYLFRKEGQNVTLSCEQNLNHDAMYWYRQDPGQGLRLIYYSQIVNDFQKGDIAEGYSVSREKKESFPLTVTSAQKNPTAFYLCASSPRSGGNQPQHFGDGTRLSIL.